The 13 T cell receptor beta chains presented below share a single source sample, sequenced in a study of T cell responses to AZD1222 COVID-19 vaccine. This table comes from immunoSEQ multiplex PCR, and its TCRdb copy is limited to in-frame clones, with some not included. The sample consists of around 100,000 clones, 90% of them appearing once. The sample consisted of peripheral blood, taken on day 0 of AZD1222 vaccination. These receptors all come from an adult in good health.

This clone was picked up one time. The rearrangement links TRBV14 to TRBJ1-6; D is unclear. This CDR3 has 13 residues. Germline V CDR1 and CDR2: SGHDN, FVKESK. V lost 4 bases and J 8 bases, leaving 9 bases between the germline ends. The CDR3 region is CASSPRWDSPLHF. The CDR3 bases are TGTGCCAGCAGCCCCCGATGGGATTCACCCCTCCACTTT.

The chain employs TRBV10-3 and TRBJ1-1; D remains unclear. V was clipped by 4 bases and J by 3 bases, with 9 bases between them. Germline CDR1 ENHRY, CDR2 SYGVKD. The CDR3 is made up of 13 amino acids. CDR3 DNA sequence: TGTGCCATCAGTGTCGGTTGGGACACTGAAGCTTTCTTT. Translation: CAISVGWDTEAFF.

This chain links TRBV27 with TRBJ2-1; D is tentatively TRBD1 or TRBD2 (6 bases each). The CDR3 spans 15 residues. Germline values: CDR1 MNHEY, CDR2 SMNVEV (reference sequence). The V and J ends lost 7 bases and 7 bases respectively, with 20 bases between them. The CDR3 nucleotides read TGTGCCAGCAAAATAGATCCGGGGGCCGTGAATGAGCAGTTCTTC. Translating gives CASKIDPGAVNEQFF.

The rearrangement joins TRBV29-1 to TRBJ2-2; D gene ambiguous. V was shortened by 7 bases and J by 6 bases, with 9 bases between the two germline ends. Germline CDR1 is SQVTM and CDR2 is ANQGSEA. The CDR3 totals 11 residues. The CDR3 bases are TGCAGCGCCCATATGCCCGGGGAGCTGTTTTTT. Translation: CSAHMPGELFF.

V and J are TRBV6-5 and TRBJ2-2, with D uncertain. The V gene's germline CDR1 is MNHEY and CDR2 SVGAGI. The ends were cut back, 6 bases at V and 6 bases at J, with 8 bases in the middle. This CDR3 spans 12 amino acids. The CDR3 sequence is CASRGWAGELFF. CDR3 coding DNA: TGTGCCAGCAGGGGGTGGGCCGGGGAGCTGTTTTTT.

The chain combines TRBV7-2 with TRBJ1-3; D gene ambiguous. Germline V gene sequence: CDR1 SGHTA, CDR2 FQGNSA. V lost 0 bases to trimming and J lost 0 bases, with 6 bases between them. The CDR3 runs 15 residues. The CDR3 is CASSLAPGSGNTIYF. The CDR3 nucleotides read TGTGCCAGCAGCTTAGCTCCCGGCTCTGGAAACACCATATATTTT.

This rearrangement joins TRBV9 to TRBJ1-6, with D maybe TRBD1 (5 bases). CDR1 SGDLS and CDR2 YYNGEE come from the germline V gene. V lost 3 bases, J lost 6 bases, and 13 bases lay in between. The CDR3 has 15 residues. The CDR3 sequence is CASSAEGRANSPLHF. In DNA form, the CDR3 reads TGTGCCAGCAGCGCCGAGGGCAGGGCTAATTCACCCCTCCACTTT.

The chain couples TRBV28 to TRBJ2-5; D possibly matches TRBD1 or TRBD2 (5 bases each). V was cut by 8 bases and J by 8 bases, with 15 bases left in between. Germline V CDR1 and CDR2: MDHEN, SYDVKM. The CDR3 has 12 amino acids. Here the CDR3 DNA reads TGTGCCAGCTCTATTTTTGGGGGAACCCAGTACTTC. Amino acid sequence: CASSIFGGTQYF.

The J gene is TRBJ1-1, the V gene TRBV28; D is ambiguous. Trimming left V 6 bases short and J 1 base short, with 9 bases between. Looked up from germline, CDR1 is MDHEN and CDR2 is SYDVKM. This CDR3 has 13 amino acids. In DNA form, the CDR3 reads TGTGCCAGCAGCCCACGCGAGAACACTGAAGCTTTCTTT. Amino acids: CASSPRENTEAFF. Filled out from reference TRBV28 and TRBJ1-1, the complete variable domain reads DVKVTQSSRYLVKRTGEKVFLECVQDMDHENMFWYRQDPGLGLRLIYFSYDVKMKEKGDIPEGYSVSREKKERFSLILESASTNQTSMYLCASSPRENTEAFFGQGTRLTVV.

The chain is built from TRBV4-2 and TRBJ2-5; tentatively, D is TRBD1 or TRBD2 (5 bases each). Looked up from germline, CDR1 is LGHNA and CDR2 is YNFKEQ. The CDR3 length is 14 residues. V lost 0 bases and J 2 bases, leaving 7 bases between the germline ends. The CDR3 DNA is TGTGCCAGCAGCCAAGATTGGGGGCAAGAGACCCAGTACTTC. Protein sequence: CASSQDWGQETQYF.

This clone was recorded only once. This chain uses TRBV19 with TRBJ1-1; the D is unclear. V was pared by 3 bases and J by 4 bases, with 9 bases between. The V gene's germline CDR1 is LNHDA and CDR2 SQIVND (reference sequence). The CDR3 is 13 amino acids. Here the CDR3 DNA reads TGTGCCAGTAGTATTACCCGGGGCACTGAAGCTTTCTTT. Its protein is CASSITRGTEAFF.

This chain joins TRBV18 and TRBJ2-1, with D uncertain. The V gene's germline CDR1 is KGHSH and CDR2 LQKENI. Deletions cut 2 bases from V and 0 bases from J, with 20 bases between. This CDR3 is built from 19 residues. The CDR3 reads CASSPIDQTAVSSYNEQFF. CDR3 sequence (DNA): TGTGCCAGCTCACCAATTGACCAAACCGCCGTGAGCTCCTACAATGAGCAGTTCTTC.

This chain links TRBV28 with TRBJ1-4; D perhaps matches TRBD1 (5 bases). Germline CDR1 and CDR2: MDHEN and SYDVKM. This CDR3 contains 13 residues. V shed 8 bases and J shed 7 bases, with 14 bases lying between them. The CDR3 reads CASSGEIREKLFF. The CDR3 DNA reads TGTGCCAGCTCGGGGGAGATACGTGAAAAACTGTTTTTT.